In its sample, the clone carrying this T cell receptor beta chain was seen many times. Its specificity is not known. A second PCR, run for about 7 to 12 cycles, used a sample-barcoded 5' primer plus a J-beta primer mix. MiXCR, applied by TCRdb to the 5' RACE reads, yields one record per CDR3 protein. The sample contains fewer than 700,000 distinct CDR3 sequences, under 55% of which appear only once. This specimen comes from a study of blood T cells in healthy people across ages. Study-wide results and limits: Long-lived donors had more naive CD4+ cells and higher diversity than aged donors. Leaving the PBMCs unsorted stopped any conclusive comparison of naive versus antigen-experienced cells.

Every sample yielded at least 6.5 million isolated PBMCs. V lost 6 bases, J lost 4 bases, and 15 bases lay in between. CDR1 is MNHEY and CDR2 is SVGAGI in the germline V gene. The length of the CDR3 is 14 residues. The chain uses TRBV6-5 and TRBJ1-2; D gene uncertain. Sequencing was done on a sample of blood. This TCR was recovered from a man older than 75 in good health. CDR3 loop: CASRAWGTGYGYTF. Here the CDR3 DNA reads TGTGCCAGCAGGGCATGGGGTACCGGCTATGGCTACACCTTC.